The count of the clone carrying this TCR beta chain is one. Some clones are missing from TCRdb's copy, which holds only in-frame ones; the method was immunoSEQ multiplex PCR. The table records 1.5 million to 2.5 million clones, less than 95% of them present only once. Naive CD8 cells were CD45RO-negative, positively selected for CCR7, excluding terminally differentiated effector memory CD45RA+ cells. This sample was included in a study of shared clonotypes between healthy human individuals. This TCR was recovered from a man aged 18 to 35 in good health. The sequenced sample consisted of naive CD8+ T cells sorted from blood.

CDR3 amino acids: CASSFLPDISYEQYF. The CDR3 coding sequence is TGTGCCAGCAGTTTTCTCCCGGACATCTCCTACGAGCAGTACTTC. The rearrangement uses TRBV27 and TRBJ2-7; D perhaps matches TRBD1 (5 bases). V was pared by 3 bases and J by 0 bases, with 12 bases between. The CDR3 spans 15 residues. CDR1 MNHEY and CDR2 SMNVEV come from the germline V gene (reference sequence).